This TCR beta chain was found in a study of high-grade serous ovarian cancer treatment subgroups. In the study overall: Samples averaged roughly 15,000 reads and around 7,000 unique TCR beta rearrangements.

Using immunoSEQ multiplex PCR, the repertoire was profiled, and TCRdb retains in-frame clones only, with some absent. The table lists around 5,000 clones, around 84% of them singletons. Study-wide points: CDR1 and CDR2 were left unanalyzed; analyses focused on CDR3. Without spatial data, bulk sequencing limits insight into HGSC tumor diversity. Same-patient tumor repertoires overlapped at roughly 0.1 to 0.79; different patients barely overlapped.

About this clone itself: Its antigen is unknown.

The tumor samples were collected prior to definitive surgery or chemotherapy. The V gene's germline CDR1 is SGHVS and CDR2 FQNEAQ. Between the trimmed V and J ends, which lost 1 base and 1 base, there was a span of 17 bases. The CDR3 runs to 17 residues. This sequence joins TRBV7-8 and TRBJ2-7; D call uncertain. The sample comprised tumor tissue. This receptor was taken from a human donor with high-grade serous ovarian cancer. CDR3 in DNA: TGTGCCAGCAGCTTAGACTTTGGTGGCCAAATATCCTACGAGCAGTACTTC. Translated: CASSLDFGGQISYEQYF.